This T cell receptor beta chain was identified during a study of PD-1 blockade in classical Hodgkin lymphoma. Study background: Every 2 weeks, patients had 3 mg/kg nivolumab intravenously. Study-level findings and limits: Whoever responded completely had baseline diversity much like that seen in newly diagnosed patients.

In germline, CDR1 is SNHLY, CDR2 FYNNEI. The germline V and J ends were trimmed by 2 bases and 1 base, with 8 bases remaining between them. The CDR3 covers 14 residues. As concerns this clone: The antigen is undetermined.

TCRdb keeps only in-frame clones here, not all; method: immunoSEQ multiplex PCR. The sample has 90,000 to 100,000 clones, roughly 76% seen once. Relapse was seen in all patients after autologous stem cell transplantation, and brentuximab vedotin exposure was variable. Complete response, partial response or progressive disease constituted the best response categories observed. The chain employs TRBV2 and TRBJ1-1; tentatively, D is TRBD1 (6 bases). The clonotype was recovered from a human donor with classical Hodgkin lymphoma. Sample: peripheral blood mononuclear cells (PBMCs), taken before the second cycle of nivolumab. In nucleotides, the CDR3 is TGTGCCAGCAGTGAACAGGGGCAGAACACTGAAGCTTTCTTT. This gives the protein CASSEQGQNTEAFF.